Listed here are 24 T cell receptor beta chains from one sample, sequenced in a study of blood T cell repertoires in COVID-19. The data were produced by immunoSEQ multiplex PCR, yet TCRdb's version contains in-frame clones alone and is incomplete. The sample contains a few hundred thousand clones, about 82% of which appear only once. Source material: peripheral blood. These receptors all stem from a woman older than 75 with acute or convalescent COVID-19.

The chain uses TRBV9 and TRBJ2-2; D is possibly TRBD2 (6 bases). The germline CDR1 and CDR2 sequences are SGDLS and YYNGEE. Trimming left V 0 bases short and J 3 bases short, with 12 bases between. CDR3 length: 16 amino acids. CDR3 amino acids: CASSVAGTGDTGELFF. CDR3 nucleotides: TGTGCCAGCAGCGTAGCCGGCACGGGGGACACCGGGGAGCTGTTTTTT.

The genes are TRBV7-2 and TRBJ2-5; no clear D. V shed 8 bases and J shed 2 bases, with 18 bases lying between them. This CDR3 contains 15 residues. Germline V lookup: CDR1 SGHTA, CDR2 FQGNSA. The DNA for the CDR3 is TGTGCCAGCCAAATTCGCGCGGCGTGGCAAGAGACCCAGTACTTC. Residues: CASQIRAAWQETQYF.

This chain connects TRBV11-3 to TRBJ2-4, with 7 bases aligning to TRBD2. Germline values: CDR1 SGHNT, CDR2 YENEEA. The CDR3 runs 14 residues. V was pared by 0 bases and J by 7 bases, with 3 bases of the junction left unmatched. Here the CDR3 reads CASSLDSGRNIQYF. CDR3 coding DNA: TGTGCCAGCAGCTTAGACTCCGGGAGGAACATTCAGTACTTC.

The genes are TRBV19 and TRBJ2-7, with D perhaps matching TRBD1 (6 bases). The germline V gene has CDR1 LNHDA and CDR2 SQIVND (reference sequence). V lost 6 bases, J lost 6 bases, and 24 bases lay in between. This CDR3 has 16 amino acids. The CDR3 is CASSSPSQGLVSEQYF. The CDR3 nucleotides are TGTGCCAGTAGCTCCCCCTCACAGGGCCTCGTTTCCGAGCAGTACTTC.

The genes are TRBV9 and TRBJ1-2, with D perhaps matching TRBD1 (6 bases). The CDR3 covers 16 residues. The V end was cut by 4 bases, the J end by 7 bases, with 23 bases between. Germline V lookup: CDR1 SGDLS, CDR2 YYNGEE. This chain's CDR3 is CASSPPGGGAASGYTF. In DNA, the CDR3 is TGTGCCAGCAGCCCCCCGGGGGGGGGCGCGGCAAGTGGCTACACCTTC.

The genes are TRBV19 and TRBJ1-1, with TRBD1 matching over 8 bases. Germline CDR1 is LNHDA and CDR2 is SQIVND (reference sequence). Trimming removed 4 bases from V and 1 base from J; junction bases left unmatched: 5. The CDR3 runs to 15 residues. The CDR3: CASSTQGASNTEAFF. Written as DNA, the CDR3 is TGTGCCAGTAGTACCCAGGGGGCCTCGAACACTGAAGCTTTCTTT.

The V gene is TRBV6-5, the J gene TRBJ2-5, with D possibly TRBD2 on 5 matching bases. Between the trimmed V and J ends, which lost 5 bases and 5 bases, there was a span of 15 bases. Looked up from germline, CDR1 is MNHEY and CDR2 is SVGAGI. This CDR3 has 14 residues. The CDR3 here is CASSRGPIGETQYF. The CDR3 bases are TGTGCCAGCAGTCGAGGGCCCATCGGGGAGACCCAGTACTTC.

The chain links TRBV11-2 to TRBJ2-7, with TRBD1 matching 11 bases. V trimming: 3 bases; J trimming: 2 bases; junction bases outside the gene matches: 3. CDR1 is SGHAT and CDR2 is FQNNGV in the germline V gene. The length of the CDR3 is 15 residues. The CDR3 coding sequence is TGTGCCAGCAGCTTGGGACAGGGGGGAACCTACGAGCAGTACTTC. Encoded protein: CASSLGQGGTYEQYF.

This chain links TRBV14 with TRBJ1-6; no reliable D call. The ends were cut back, 0 bases at V and 6 bases at J, with 6 bases in the middle. The CDR3 runs to 14 residues. Germline-derived CDR1 and CDR2 are SGHDN and FVKESK. The CDR3 protein is CASSQEWLNSPLHF. CDR3 sequence (DNA): TGTGCCAGCAGCCAAGAATGGCTTAATTCACCCCTCCACTTT.

The chain recombines TRBV28 with TRBJ1-1; 11 positions agree with TRBD1. The CDR3 is 17 amino acids. Germline V lookup: CDR1 MDHEN, CDR2 SYDVKM. Losses at the gene ends were 6 bases for V and 10 bases for J; bases not matched to a gene: 19. The CDR3, as DNA: TGTGCCAGCAGGGGGCCGGGACAGGGGGAAGGAGCTGGTGTAGCTTTCTTT. Its protein is CASRGPGQGEGAGVAFF.

The CDR3: CASSSRQGNEQFF. As DNA, the CDR3 is TGTGCCAGCAGCTCACGACAGGGCAATGAGCAGTTCTTC. The V call is TRBV7-3, the J call TRBJ2-1; TRBD1 matches at 7 bases. Germline V gene sequence: CDR1 SGHTA, CDR2 FQGTGA. J gave up 6 bases and V 4 bases, and 3 bases lay outside the gene matches. The CDR3 contains 13 residues.

The chain combines TRBV24-1 with TRBJ1-4; TRBD1 matches at 7 bases. The V gene's germline CDR1 is KGHDR and CDR2 SFDVKD. V shed 7 bases and J 3 bases; nucleotides not matched to a gene: 4. The CDR3 is 14 residues long. CDR3 coding DNA: TGTGCCACCAGGAACAGGGGATCTAATGAAAAACTGTTTTTT. Protein: CATRNRGSNEKLFF.

The rearrangement uses TRBV6-2 or TRBV6-3 and TRBJ2-2, with 8 nucleotides matching TRBD1. With 5 bases clipped from V and 6 bases from J, the junction kept 2 bases outside the gene matches. CDR3 size: 13 residues. Germline CDR1 reads MNHEY; CDR2 reads SVGEGT. In DNA, the CDR3 is TGTGCCAGCAGTCCACAGGGGGCCGGGGAGCTGTTTTTT. It codes for CASSPQGAGELFF.

V is TRBV27 and J is TRBJ1-1; D is possibly TRBD1 (6 bases). This CDR3 is 17 amino acids long. V dropped 3 bases and J dropped 1 base, with 18 bases sitting between them. Germline V gene lookup returns CDR1 MNHEY and CDR2 SMNVEV (reference sequence). The chain's CDR3 is CASSLGRYLQGNTEAFF. The CDR3 bases are TGTGCCAGCAGTTTGGGCCGCTATTTACAGGGGAACACTGAAGCTTTCTTT.

This clone was counted a single time. The gene calls are TRBV19 and TRBJ2-7; 11 bases line up with TRBD2. J gave up 1 base and V 6 bases, and 5 bases lay outside the gene matches. Looked up from germline, CDR1 is LNHDA and CDR2 is SQIVND (reference sequence). This CDR3 has 15 residues. CDR3 sequence: CASSPRLAGSYEQYF. The CDR3 DNA sequence: TGTGCCAGTAGCCCGCGACTAGCGGGGTCCTACGAGCAGTACTTC.

This clone was observed a single time. The chain is built from TRBV12-5 and TRBJ2-3, with 7 positions matching TRBD2. The germline V gene has CDR1 LGHNT and CDR2 FRNRAP. CDR3 size: 16 residues. V dropped 6 bases and J dropped 7; count of bases not matched to a gene: 16. CDR3 DNA: TGTGCTAGTGGCCAAGCCGGGGTAGCGGGCGCTTATACGCAGTATTTT. Its translation is CASGQAGVAGAYTQYF.

The chain uses TRBV27 and TRBJ2-1, with unresolved D. There are 15 residues in the CDR3. Per the germline V gene, CDR1 is MNHEY and CDR2 is SMNVEV (reference sequence). V was shortened by 1 base and J by 9 bases, with 16 bases between the two germline ends. For the CDR3, the DNA is TGTGCCAGCAGTTTATATCTAGATTTCGTGGGTGAGCAGTTCTTC. Translation gives CASSLYLDFVGEQFF.

V and J are TRBV18 and TRBJ1-1, with D unclear. V dropped 3 bases and J dropped 7 bases, with 12 bases sitting between them. CDR3 length: 13 amino acids. CDR1 KGHSH and CDR2 LQKENI come from the germline V gene. CDR3 nucleotides: TGTGCCAGCTCACCCCAGGTTACTTATGAAGCTTTCTTT. Translated, it gives CASSPQVTYEAFF.

The rearrangement links TRBV10-3 to TRBJ2-3, with 11 bases lining up with TRBD2. V shed 0 bases, J shed 4 bases, and the junction held 3 bases outside the gene matches. This CDR3 has 16 amino acids. In germline, CDR1 is ENHRY, CDR2 SYGVKD. This chain's CDR3 is CAISESTSGTSDTQYF. The CDR3 bases are TGTGCCATCAGTGAGTCGACTAGCGGGACATCAGATACGCAGTATTTT.

This clone was counted between two and nine times. The J gene is TRBJ2-2, the V gene TRBV7-8; D is perhaps TRBD1 (5 bases). CDR1 is SGHVS, CDR2 FQNEAQ, per germline. V was shortened by 4 bases and J by 2 bases, with 8 bases between the two germline ends. The length of the CDR3 is 14 residues. This CDR3 is CASSWGRNTGELFF. For the CDR3, the DNA is TGTGCCAGCAGCTGGGGCCGAAACACCGGGGAGCTGTTTTTT.

The chain recombines TRBV9 with TRBJ1-3, with 7 bases identical to TRBD1. The ends lost 4 bases at V and 3 bases at J; junction bases unmatched: 10. Germline V CDR1 and CDR2: SGDLS, YYNGEE. The CDR3 sequence is 16 residues long. As DNA, the CDR3 is TGTGCCAGCAGCCGGGGACAGTTGGCATATGGAAACACCATATATTTT. Its translation is CASSRGQLAYGNTIYF.

This rearrangement joins TRBV19 to TRBJ1-5, with 10 bases identical to TRBD1. V lost 7 bases, J lost 7 bases, and 13 bases stayed unmatched. The germline V gene has CDR1 LNHDA and CDR2 SQIVND (reference sequence). The CDR3 has 16 residues. CDR3 amino acids: CASTPGQGRPGQPQHF. The CDR3 coding sequence is TGTGCCAGTACACCGGGACAGGGGCGCCCAGGGCAGCCCCAGCATTTT.

This clone was observed once. The rearrangement uses TRBV5-5 and TRBJ1-5; D is unclear. The CDR3 contains 14 residues. Germline lookup yields CDR1 SGHKS and CDR2 YYEKEE (reference sequence). Trimming took off 2 bases at V and 0 bases at J, with 6 bases between the two ends. In nucleotides, the CDR3 is TGTGCCAGCAGCTTTGCGGATAGCAATCAGCCCCAGCATTTT. Protein sequence: CASSFADSNQPQHF.

The CDR3 is CSASTGGADTEAFF. The CDR3, as DNA: TGCAGCGCTAGTACAGGGGGCGCGGATACTGAAGCTTTCTTT. The chain links TRBV29-1 to TRBJ1-1; 9 bases fit TRBD1. V dropped 7 bases and J dropped 5; count of bases not matched to a gene: 11. From germline, CDR1 is SQVTM and CDR2 ANQGSEA. The CDR3 totals 14 residues.